This entry concerns a single TCR beta chain. Its antigen is currently unknown. This sample also contains other DNA sequences that code for the same CDR3. The entry originates in a study of Ad26.COV2.S vaccination and SARS-CoV-2 variants. Study summary: Intramuscular Ad26.COV2.S doses were given once or twice, 56 days apart.

Only in-frame clones appear in the TCRdb table, and some are missing; sequencing was by immunoSEQ multiplex PCR. The repertoire has around 300,000 clones, 75% to 90% of them found once; the top ten carry approximately 5%. The sample's treatment: some 20 received Ad26.COV2.S at low or high dose, single or two shots; a few received placebo; per-sample allocation not given. Sampling took place 63 days after the first vaccine or placebo injection. What was given as vaccine was an Ad26 vector encoding Wuhan-strain SARS-CoV-2 spike. J was trimmed by 9 bases and V by 1 base; bases with no gene match: 3. Germline assignment: CDR1 LGHDT and CDR2 YNNKEL (reference sequence). The CDR3 spans 14 residues. Study-wide results and limits: Participants in the vaccine arm had higher spike-specific TCR breadth; placebo recipients had lower.

This TCR was sampled from a person aged 18-60 years who received the Ad26.COV2.S COVID-19 vaccine or a placebo. This chain connects TRBV3-1 (or the pseudogene TRBV3-2) to TRBJ1-6, with TRBD1 identical over 7 bases. This material consisted of peripheral blood, taken in a trial of Ad26.COV2.S vaccine versus placebo. The CDR3 nucleotides read TGTGCCAGCAGCCAAGGACAGGGAGGTTCACCCCTCCACTTT. Its protein product is CASSQGQGGSPLHF.